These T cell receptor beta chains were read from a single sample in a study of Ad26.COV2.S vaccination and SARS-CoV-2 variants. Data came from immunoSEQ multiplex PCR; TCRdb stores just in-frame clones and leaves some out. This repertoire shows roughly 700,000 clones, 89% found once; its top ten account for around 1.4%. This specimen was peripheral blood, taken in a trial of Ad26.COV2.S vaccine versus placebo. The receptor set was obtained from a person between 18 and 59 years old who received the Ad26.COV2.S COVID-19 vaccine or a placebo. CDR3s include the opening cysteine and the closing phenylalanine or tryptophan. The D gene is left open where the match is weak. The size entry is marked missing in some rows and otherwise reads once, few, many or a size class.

CDR3 DNA: TGTGCCAGCAGCTTCCCGGGACTAGCCAAAAACATTCAGTACTTC; CDR3 protein: CASSFPGLAKNIQYF; clone size: .; V gene: TRBV7-2; CDR3 length: 15; D gene: .; J gene: TRBJ2-4
CDR3 DNA: TGTGCCAGCAGCGACTCGGGGACAGGAAGAGAAGCTTTCTTT; CDR3 protein: CASSDSGTGREAFF; clone size: .; V gene: TRBV9; CDR3 length: 14; D gene: TRBD1; J gene: TRBJ1-1
CDR3 DNA: TGTGCCAGCAGCCCCACTCTGTTAGAAGAGACCCAGTACTTC; CDR3 protein: CASSPTLLEETQYF; clone size: once; V gene: TRBV7-9; CDR3 length: 14; D gene: .; J gene: TRBJ2-5
CDR3 DNA: TGTGCCAGTAGTATCGTTAGTTCAGAAAAACTGTTTTTT; CDR3 protein: CASSIVSSEKLFF; clone size: .; V gene: TRBV19; CDR3 length: 13; D gene: .; J gene: TRBJ1-4
CDR3 DNA: TGTGCCAGTAGTATCCCCGGGACAGGGAACACTGAAGCTTTCTTT; CDR3 protein: CASSIPGTGNTEAFF; clone size: few; V gene: TRBV19; CDR3 length: 15; D gene: TRBD1; J gene: TRBJ1-1
CDR3 DNA: TGTGCCAGCAGTCTCCGGGACAGGGGGCCCAAGAACACTGAAGCTTTCTTT; CDR3 protein: CASSLRDRGPKNTEAFF; clone size: .; V gene: TRBV6-6; CDR3 length: 17; D gene: TRBD1; J gene: TRBJ1-1
CDR3 DNA: TGTGCCAGCAGCTTAGCGGGGGGGCCCACTGAGCAGTTCTTC; CDR3 protein: CASSLAGGPTEQFF; clone size: .; V gene: TRBV7-9; CDR3 length: 14; D gene: .; J gene: TRBJ2-1
CDR3 DNA: TGTGCCTGGAGTGTACACAGGGGGAGCTCCTATAATTCACCCCTCCACTTT; CDR3 protein: CAWSVHRGSSYNSPLHF; clone size: .; V gene: TRBV30; CDR3 length: 17; D gene: TRBD1; J gene: TRBJ1-6
CDR3 DNA: TGTGCCAGCAGCAAGGGGGGGGAGTATGGAAACACCATATATTTT; CDR3 protein: CASSKGGEYGNTIYF; clone size: .; V gene: TRBV6-5; CDR3 length: 15; D gene: .; J gene: TRBJ1-3
CDR3 DNA: TGTGCCAGCAGCCTGACTGATAGCACAGATACGCAGTATTTT; CDR3 protein: CASSLTDSTDTQYF; clone size: .; V gene: TRBV11-3; CDR3 length: 14; D gene: .; J gene: TRBJ2-3
CDR3 DNA: TGTGCCAGCAAGGGAATAGGCTGGGGGCAGGGGAGCCTGAACACTGAAGCTTTCTTT; CDR3 protein: CASKGIGWGQGSLNTEAFF; clone size: .; V gene: TRBV2; CDR3 length: 19; D gene: .; J gene: TRBJ1-1
CDR3 DNA: TGTGCCATCAGTCGACAAGAAAACTATGGCTACACCTTC; CDR3 protein: CAISRQENYGYTF; clone size: .; V gene: TRBV10-3; CDR3 length: 13; D gene: .; J gene: TRBJ1-2
CDR3 DNA: TGCGCCAGCAGCCAGAAAAGCGGGGGGGCGGCCGGGGAGCTGTTTTTT; CDR3 protein: CASSQKSGGAAGELFF; clone size: .; V gene: TRBV4-3; CDR3 length: 16; D gene: TRBD2; J gene: TRBJ2-2
CDR3 DNA: TGCGCCAGCAGCTTTACAGGGGACGCGGTGCAGTACTTC; CDR3 protein: CASSFTGDAVQYF; clone size: .; V gene: TRBV5-1; CDR3 length: 13; D gene: TRBD1; J gene: TRBJ2-7
CDR3 DNA: TGTGCCTGGAGTGTACGGGGGGCCCCTTGGTCGCAGTATTTT; CDR3 protein: CAWSVRGAPWSQYF; clone size: .; V gene: TRBV30; CDR3 length: 14; D gene: .; J gene: TRBJ2-3
CDR3 DNA: TGTGCCAGCAGCCAAGATTCCGGGGGAGGCACCGGGGAGCTGTTTTTT; CDR3 protein: CASSQDSGGGTGELFF; clone size: .; V gene: TRBV14; CDR3 length: 16; D gene: .; J gene: TRBJ2-2
CDR3 DNA: TGTGCCAGCAGCCCGCAAGGGTCGGGAGTTGGAGATACGCAGTATTTT; CDR3 protein: CASSPQGSGVGDTQYF; clone size: .; V gene: TRBV7-3; CDR3 length: 16; D gene: .; J gene: TRBJ2-3
CDR3 DNA: TGTGCCAGTAGTGACGGACAGGGAAGTTCTTCACCCCTCCACTTT; CDR3 protein: CASSDGQGSSSPLHF; clone size: .; V gene: TRBV19; CDR3 length: 15; D gene: TRBD1; J gene: TRBJ1-6
CDR3 DNA: TGTGCCAGTAGTGGGGGACAGAGCACAGATACGCAGTATTTT; CDR3 protein: CASSGGQSTDTQYF; clone size: .; V gene: TRBV19; CDR3 length: 14; D gene: TRBD1; J gene: TRBJ2-3
CDR3 DNA: TGTGCCAGCAGCTTAGCCCCAAGAGGGGGGAACGAGCAGTACTTC; CDR3 protein: CASSLAPRGGNEQYF; clone size: .; V gene: TRBV7-2; CDR3 length: 15; D gene: .; J gene: TRBJ2-7
CDR3 DNA: TGTGCCAGCAGCCCACTAAGGCTTCAAGAGACCCAGTACTTC; CDR3 protein: CASSPLRLQETQYF; clone size: .; V gene: TRBV11-2; CDR3 length: 14; D gene: .; J gene: TRBJ2-5
CDR3 DNA: TGTGCCTGGAGTGTCTCGGACCCCAATTCACCCCTCCACTTT; CDR3 protein: CAWSVSDPNSPLHF; clone size: .; V gene: TRBV30; CDR3 length: 14; D gene: .; J gene: TRBJ1-6
CDR3 DNA: TGTGCCAGCAGCGTACACGGAAACGATCCTAGCGGAGCCTACAATGAGCAGTTCTTC; CDR3 protein: CASSVHGNDPSGAYNEQFF; clone size: .; V gene: TRBV9; CDR3 length: 19; D gene: TRBD2; J gene: TRBJ2-1
CDR3 DNA: TGTGCCAGCAGTTTGGGACAGGCTGGAGCTGAAGCTTTCTTT; CDR3 protein: CASSLGQAGAEAFF; clone size: .; V gene: TRBV5-8; CDR3 length: 14; D gene: TRBD1; J gene: TRBJ1-1
CDR3 DNA: TGTGCCAGCAGCTTTAACGGGATGTCACCCCTCCACTTT; CDR3 protein: CASSFNGMSPLHF; clone size: .; V gene: TRBV7-8; CDR3 length: 13; D gene: .; J gene: TRBJ1-6
CDR3 DNA: TGTGACGGCAAAGGGGGACTCCCCCCCGGAGCGGGGACTAGCGGTATTCGGAGGGAGACCCAGTACTTC; CDR3 protein: CDGKGGLPPGAGTSGIRRETQYF; clone size: .; V gene: TRBV19; CDR3 length: 23; D gene: TRBD2; J gene: TRBJ2-5
CDR3 DNA: TGTGCCAGCAGCCGGAGGACTGAAGCTTTCTTT; CDR3 protein: CASSRRTEAFF; clone size: .; V gene: TRBV2; CDR3 length: 11; D gene: .; J gene: TRBJ1-1
CDR3 DNA: TGTGCCAGCAGGCCTAGCGGGAGTTTCAACGAGCAGTACTTC; CDR3 protein: CASRPSGSFNEQYF; clone size: .; V gene: TRBV6-2/TRBV6-3; CDR3 length: 14; D gene: TRBD2; J gene: TRBJ2-7
CDR3 DNA: TGTGCCAGCAGCCAAGATCGGGCAGACAATTCACCCCTCCACTTT; CDR3 protein: CASSQDRADNSPLHF; clone size: .; V gene: TRBV4-2; CDR3 length: 15; D gene: .; J gene: TRBJ1-6
CDR3 DNA: TGTGCCAGCAGCCCTCGGGAACCCTCTTTCACAGATACGCAGTATTTT; CDR3 protein: CASSPREPSFTDTQYF; clone size: .; V gene: TRBV11-2; CDR3 length: 16; D gene: .; J gene: TRBJ2-3
CDR3 DNA: TGTGCCAGTAGTCCACCTTGGGACAGGGTGACCAAAAACATTCAGTACTTC; CDR3 protein: CASSPPWDRVTKNIQYF; clone size: few; V gene: TRBV19; CDR3 length: 17; D gene: TRBD1; J gene: TRBJ2-4
CDR3 DNA: TGTGCCAGCAGCGACCCCCTGGCTGAGCAGTTCTTC; CDR3 protein: CASSDPLAEQFF; clone size: .; V gene: TRBV3-1/TRBV3-2; CDR3 length: 12; D gene: .; J gene: TRBJ2-1
CDR3 DNA: TGTGCCAGCAGTGAATCGAGGGCCTCTGGGGCCAACGTCCTGACTTTC; CDR3 protein: CASSESRASGANVLTF; clone size: .; V gene: TRBV25-1; CDR3 length: 16; D gene: .; J gene: TRBJ2-6
CDR3 DNA: TGTGCCAGCAGCCACGAGGGACTAGCGGGAGGGAGGAATGAGCAGTTCTTC; CDR3 protein: CASSHEGLAGGRNEQFF; clone size: .; V gene: TRBV3-1/TRBV3-2; CDR3 length: 17; D gene: TRBD2; J gene: TRBJ2-1
CDR3 DNA: TGTGCCAGCAGTGCTGACGGTAGCAATCAGCCCCAGCATTTT; CDR3 protein: CASSADGSNQPQHF; clone size: .; V gene: TRBV2; CDR3 length: 14; D gene: .; J gene: TRBJ1-5
CDR3 DNA: TGTGCCAGTAGTAAAGGTCCGGAGAGCACAGATACGCAGTATTTT; CDR3 protein: CASSKGPESTDTQYF; clone size: .; V gene: TRBV19; CDR3 length: 15; D gene: .; J gene: TRBJ2-3
CDR3 DNA: TGTGCCAGCAGCGAACGACAGGGGAGAACTGAAGCTTTCTTT; CDR3 protein: CASSERQGRTEAFF; clone size: .; V gene: TRBV5-4; CDR3 length: 14; D gene: TRBD1; J gene: TRBJ1-1
CDR3 DNA: TGTGCCAGCAGCTTAGACCCAGGGTACGATACGCAGTATTTT; CDR3 protein: CASSLDPGYDTQYF; clone size: .; V gene: TRBV7-2; CDR3 length: 14; D gene: .; J gene: TRBJ2-3
CDR3 DNA: TGTGCCAGTAGTAATCTCGTCGGGAGCTCCTATAATTCACCCCTCCACTTT; CDR3 protein: CASSNLVGSSYNSPLHF; clone size: .; V gene: TRBV19; CDR3 length: 17; D gene: .; J gene: TRBJ1-6
CDR3 DNA: TGCGCCAGCAGCCAAGATTTCGGGTATGGGTGGATCACTGAAGCTTTCTTT; CDR3 protein: CASSQDFGYGWITEAFF; clone size: .; V gene: TRBV4-1; CDR3 length: 17; D gene: .; J gene: TRBJ1-1
CDR3 DNA: TGTGCCAGCACCCCTTCCGGCGCTGAAGCTTTCTTT; CDR3 protein: CASTPSGAEAFF; clone size: .; V gene: TRBV12-3/TRBV12-4; CDR3 length: 12; D gene: .; J gene: TRBJ1-1
CDR3 DNA: TGCAGCGTCGTCAAGCTAGCGGAGTACAATGAGCAGTTCTTC; CDR3 protein: CSVVKLAEYNEQFF; clone size: .; V gene: TRBV29-1; CDR3 length: 14; D gene: TRBD2; J gene: TRBJ2-1
CDR3 DNA: TGCGCCAGCAGTTCAGGGGCACCCGGGACTAGAGGATACAATGAGCAGTTCTTC; CDR3 protein: CASSSGAPGTRGYNEQFF; clone size: .; V gene: TRBV10-1; CDR3 length: 18; D gene: TRBD2; J gene: TRBJ2-1
CDR3 DNA: TGTGCCAGCAGCTTTATAGAGGACGGCGAGCAGTACTTC; CDR3 protein: CASSFIEDGEQYF; clone size: .; V gene: TRBV11-2; CDR3 length: 13; D gene: .; J gene: TRBJ2-7
CDR3 DNA: TGTGCCAGCAGGGGACAGGGTGGTAATCGAGAGACCCAGTACTTC; CDR3 protein: CASRGQGGNRETQYF; clone size: once; V gene: TRBV2; CDR3 length: 15; D gene: TRBD1; J gene: TRBJ2-5
CDR3 DNA: TGTGCCAGCAGCCCTCCGGGACAAACTACGCAGTATTTT; CDR3 protein: CASSPPGQTTQYF; clone size: .; V gene: TRBV27; CDR3 length: 13; D gene: .; J gene: TRBJ2-3
CDR3 DNA: TGTGCCAGCAGTTATCGGACTAGCGGAAGACTCTACGAGCAGTACTTC; CDR3 protein: CASSYRTSGRLYEQYF; clone size: .; V gene: TRBV6-2/TRBV6-3; CDR3 length: 16; D gene: TRBD2; J gene: TRBJ2-7
CDR3 DNA: TGCGCCAGCAGCACTACAGGGTACGGGGCCTACGAGCAGTACTTC; CDR3 protein: CASSTTGYGAYEQYF; clone size: .; V gene: TRBV5-1; CDR3 length: 15; D gene: .; J gene: TRBJ2-7
CDR3 DNA: TGTGCCAGCAGGGACAGGCCGGGGAATGAAAAACTGTTTTTT; CDR3 protein: CASRDRPGNEKLFF; clone size: .; V gene: TRBV7-9; CDR3 length: 14; D gene: TRBD1; J gene: TRBJ1-4
CDR3 DNA: TGTGCCAGCAACCTGGCAGATACGCAGTATTTT; CDR3 protein: CASNLADTQYF; clone size: few; V gene: TRBV12-3/TRBV12-4; CDR3 length: 11; D gene: .; J gene: TRBJ2-3
CDR3 DNA: TGTGCCAGTGAATGGGGGGCCGGGGAGCTGTTTTTT; CDR3 protein: CASEWGAGELFF; clone size: .; V gene: TRBV19; CDR3 length: 12; D gene: .; J gene: TRBJ2-2
CDR3 DNA: TGTGCCAGCAGTTGGGGAAGCAATCAGCCCCAGCATTTT; CDR3 protein: CASSWGSNQPQHF; clone size: once; V gene: TRBV12-3/TRBV12-4; CDR3 length: 13; D gene: .; J gene: TRBJ1-5
CDR3 DNA: TGTGCCAGCAGCTTGTGGCTAGCGGGAGACACCGGGGAGCTGTTTTTT; CDR3 protein: CASSLWLAGDTGELFF; clone size: .; V gene: TRBV5-5; CDR3 length: 16; D gene: TRBD2; J gene: TRBJ2-2
CDR3 DNA: TGTGCCAGCAGTCTGGAGGCGAACACTGAAGCTTTCTTT; CDR3 protein: CASSLEANTEAFF; clone size: .; V gene: TRBV6-2/TRBV6-3; CDR3 length: 13; D gene: .; J gene: TRBJ1-1
CDR3 DNA: TGTGCCAGCAGATCCCCCCTGGGGGCCCCCCGGACGGGCCGTTTTGGCTACACCTTC; CDR3 protein: CASRSPLGAPRTGRFGYTF; clone size: once; V gene: TRBV14; CDR3 length: 19; D gene: .; J gene: TRBJ1-2